These 2 T cell receptor beta chains originate from one sample sequenced in a study of Graves' ophthalmopathy and Graves' hyperthyroidism. Amplified TCR beta CDR3 regions were obtained using RNA transcripts as template. First-round RT-PCR used HTBI primers; second-round multiplex PCR followed. TCRdb reprocessed the multiplex PCR reads via MiXCR and lists one record per CDR3 protein. Of hundreds of thousands of distinct CDR3 sequences listed, 20% to 25% are singletons. The specimen sequenced was peripheral blood. The receptors stem from a woman aged 18-29 years with stable Graves' hyperthyroidism. Some clones in this sample may be carry-over from other donors' samples.

The chain uses TRBV27 and TRBJ1-1; no firm D call. The CDR3 is made up of 13 amino acids. V dropped 3 bases and J dropped 11 bases, with 16 bases sitting between them. Germline V lookup: CDR1 MNHEY, CDR2 SMNVEV (reference sequence). The DNA for the CDR3 is TGTGCCAGCAGTTTGGCTTTGCGCTCTGCCGCTTTCTTT. This codes for CASSLALRSAAFF.

This clonotype has at least ten counts. J is TRBJ1-5 and V is TRBV15; D perhaps matches TRBD1 (5 bases). CDR1 and CDR2 from the germline V gene are LNHNV and YYDKDF (reference sequence). This CDR3 spans 15 amino acids. V was trimmed by 0 bases and J by 4 bases, leaving 10 bases between them. CDR3 residues: CATSRDPRGNQPQHF. The CDR3 DNA follows: TGTGCCACCAGCAGAGATCCACGGGGGAATCAGCCCCAGCATTTT.